The sequence of this T cell receptor (beta chain) was determined in a study of blood T cell repertoires in COVID-19 (dated by TCRdb to 2018 to 2021). Regarding the study in general: Samples from collaborators originated in the United States, Italy and Spain and spanned both the acute and convalescent phases of COVID-19. The material from the prospective study consisted of cDNA or gDNA derived from T cells, B-cell-depleted T cells, or PBMCs. The dataset comprised deeply sampled blood TCRbeta repertoires from subjects exposed to, actively infected with, or recovered from COVID-19. A freely available public database, intended as a resource for researchers studying the immune response to SARS-CoV-2, is where the repertoires were released. Samples came from the ongoing ImmuneRACE study (first 160 participants) plus 1,254 subjects from 6 global collaborators. A de-identified subject ID, COVID-19 status, age in years and sex were almost always included in the sample metadata. Where available, HLA class I and class II types were obtained from metadata supplied by the sample provider rather than from assay-based typing. The study at large found these results: The amount of clinical and demographic metadata varied by source and participant and was provided uncurated.

V drops 10 bases and J drops 1 base, leaving 18 bases in between. Sequences MNHEY (CDR1) and SVGAGI (CDR2) are obtained from the germline V gene. The CDR3 numbers 15 residues from cysteine through phenylalanine. Solely the CDR3 DNA is kept, with 45 bases framed from the first base. Concerning this clone: Its target antigen remains unknown. No much larger clone is present one base from it, and per-base qualities are unavailable.

The immunoSEQ Assay, a bias-controlled multiplex PCR, was used to amplify TCRbeta CDR3 regions from genomic DNA. The authors' analysis ran thus. Nucleated cell counts per sample were estimated from amplification of reference gene primers within the assay. To quantify the absolute abundance of each unique TCRbeta CDR3 rearrangement, sequence reads were collapsed and filtered. Productive Simpson clonality was computed per sample as the square root of Simpson's diversity index over productive rearrangements. As stored in TCRdb, this immuneACCESS dataset retains in-frame rearrangements with V and J assigned. A fraction of the clones does not appear; measured against another copy, unresolved V genes explain less than half of the discrepancy, and the remainder lacks a known reason. Clone size and the V and J calls come from that table; the DNA yielded D and trimming. The sample table lists 160,000 or so clones, 75% to 90% of them with a count of one. The ten largest clones take up roughly 15% of the sample.

Each collaborating institution followed its own protocols to collect whole blood in K2EDTA tubes. For TCRbeta analysis, collaborators shipped samples as frozen whole blood, isolated PBMCs, or DNA extracted from either of those sample types. Sequenced: peripheral blood. The clonotype originates from a woman between 40 and 50 years old with acute or convalescent COVID-19. The chain is made from TRBV6-5 and TRBJ2-3; matching of 5 bases hints at TRBD2 as the D gene. For the CDR3, the sequence is CAMKRRYSGTDTQYF. The DNA is TGTGCCATGAAGAGGAGGTATTCGGGCACAGATACGCAGTATTTT.